The 27 T cell receptor beta chains in this list originate from one sample, sequenced in a study of response to subunit inactivated influenza vaccine. MiXCR, run by TCRdb on the RT-PCR reads, gives a single entry per CDR3 protein. The profile covers 530,000 or so distinct CDR3 sequences, with about an eighth appearing a single time and roughly a tenth taken by the ten largest. The material was PBMCs from blood, obtained on the day of vaccination. The receptors derive from a man aged 50-59 years who received an inactivated influenza vaccine.

This clonotype has just a few counts. One junction end disagrees with the germline gene, perhaps due to a read error. The chain couples TRBV15 to TRBJ2-1; 7 bases line up with TRBD1. Germline V lookup: CDR1 LNHNV, CDR2 YYDKDF (reference sequence). The CDR3 is 13 residues long. The CDR3 here is CATSGDRVNEQFF. CDR3 bases: TGTGCCACCAGCGGAGACAGGGTCAATGAGCAGTTCTTC.

The chain has TRBV3-1 and TRBJ1-1; 8 nucleotides line up with TRBD1. J gave up 6 bases and V 1 base, and 7 bases lay outside the gene matches. Germline CDR1 is LGHDT and CDR2 is YNNKEL (reference sequence). The CDR3 runs to 15 residues. CDR3 region: CASSQGQGSRAEAFF. As DNA, the CDR3 is TGTGCCAGCAGCCAAGGACAGGGGTCCCGGGCTGAAGCTTTCTTT.

The chain couples TRBV7-8 to TRBJ2-6; D possibly corresponds to TRBD1 (6 bases). V was clipped by 7 bases and J by 0 bases, with 19 bases between them. The length of the CDR3 is 18 residues. Germline V gene sequence: CDR1 SGHVS, CDR2 FQNEAQ. CDR3 loop: CASTKDSTFLSGANVLTF. The CDR3 nucleotides read TGTGCCAGCACCAAGGACAGTACCTTTCTCTCTGGGGCCAACGTCCTGACTTTC.

The chain links TRBV3-1 to TRBJ1-1, with D possibly TRBD1 on 5 matching bases. The CDR3 extends over 11 amino acids. Germline loops: CDR1 LGHDT, CDR2 YNNKEL (reference sequence). With 8 bases removed from V and 11 bases from J, the gap between germline ends came to 15 bases. The CDR3 DNA reads TGTGCCAGCGGCGACAGCAGGTATGCTTTCTTT. This sequence encodes CASGDSRYAFF.

The chain joins TRBV12-3 or TRBV12-4 to TRBJ1-2; TRBD1 matches at 8 bases. Trimming took 5 bases from V and 8 from J; bases not matched to a gene: 10. The CDR3 has 14 amino acids. CDR3 region: CASSLKDRVGGYTF. CDR3 DNA sequence: TGTGCCAGCAGTCTCAAGGACAGGGTGGGGGGCTACACCTTC.

The sample holds a few counts of this clonotype. The V and J genes are TRBV20-1 and TRBJ2-7; D call uncertain. CDR1 is DFQATT and CDR2 is SNEGSKA in the germline V gene (reference sequence). The CDR3 contains 13 residues. Trimming took 1 base from V and 2 from J, leaving 9 bases between them. The CDR3 here is CSARVYKAYEQYF. CDR3 bases: TGCAGTGCTAGAGTTTACAAGGCCTACGAGCAGTACTTC.

This clonotype appeared a few times. The chain recombines TRBV27 with TRBJ1-1; the D is unclear. Germline-derived CDR1 and CDR2 are MNHEY and SMNVEV (reference sequence). This CDR3 region has 13 residues. Trimming took off 1 base at V and 5 bases at J, with 8 bases between the two ends. Here the CDR3 reads CASSLWGKTEAFF. In nucleotides, the CDR3 is TGTGCCAGCAGTTTATGGGGAAAAACTGAAGCTTTCTTT.

This chain links TRBV5-6 with TRBJ1-3, with D perhaps matching TRBD1 (6 bases). Per the germline V gene, CDR1 is SGHDT and CDR2 is YYEEEE. CDR3 size: 15 residues. The germline V and J ends were trimmed by 4 bases and 0 bases, with 11 bases remaining between them. Here the CDR3 DNA reads TGTGCCAGCAGCGGGGGGCGTTCCTCTGGAAACACCATATATTTT. This encodes CASSGGRSSGNTIYF.

With regard to this clonotype: At one boundary the junction diverges from the germline segment, which might be a read error. J is TRBJ2-3 and V is TRBV11-2; D remains unclear. The V gene's germline CDR1 is SGHAT and CDR2 FQNNGV. The CDR3 sequence is 12 residues long. CDR3 sequence reads: CASSQNTETQYF. As DNA, the CDR3 is TGTGCCAGCAGCCAAAACACAGAAACGCAGTATTTT.

This clonotype was seen ten or more times. This rearrangement joins TRBV7-2 to TRBJ2-3, with D perhaps matching TRBD1 (6 bases). This CDR3 spans 16 amino acids. V was clipped by 4 bases and J by 0 bases, with 14 bases between them. Germline loops: CDR1 SGHTA, CDR2 FQGNSA. The CDR3 protein is CASSSLPGQSTDTQYF. DNA of the CDR3: TGTGCCAGCAGCTCCCTTCCGGGACAAAGCACAGATACGCAGTATTTT.

This clonotype was detected a few times. The chain couples TRBV6-2 or TRBV6-3 to TRBJ2-2; D perhaps matches TRBD1 (5 bases). The CDR3 contains 18 residues. Trimming took off 2 bases at V and 2 bases at J, with 18 bases between the two ends. CDR1 is MNHEY and CDR2 is SVGEGT in the germline V gene. CDR3 nucleotides: TGTGCCAGCAGTTACATTCCAGGGAAGGGGCCAAACACCGGGGAGCTGTTTTTT. This codes for CASSYIPGKGPNTGELFF.

V and J are TRBV19 and TRBJ2-2; no clear D gene. The CDR3 sequence is 13 residues long. The germline gives CDR1 LNHDA, CDR2 SQIVND (reference sequence). The V end lost 4 bases, the J end lost 8 bases, and 11 bases lay between the germline ends. This chain's CDR3 is CASSTTILGELFF. In nucleotides, the CDR3 is TGTGCCAGTAGTACCACCATTCTTGGGGAGCTGTTTTTT.

This clonotype occurred many times. This rearrangement joins TRBV12-3 or TRBV12-4 to TRBJ2-1; tentative D call: TRBD2 (6 bases). The CDR3 extends over 12 amino acids. V gave up 2 bases and J gave up 10 bases, with 9 bases separating them. The CDR3 region is CASSLRAGEQFF. Written as DNA, the CDR3 is TGTGCCAGCAGTTTAAGGGCGGGAGAGCAGTTCTTC.

This clonotype was seen a few times. This chain uses TRBV29-1 with TRBJ2-7; D unclear. With 5 bases removed from V and 2 bases from J, the gap between germline ends came to 7 bases. This CDR3 is 11 amino acids long. The V gene's germline CDR1 is SQVTM and CDR2 ANQGSEA. The CDR3, as DNA: TGCAGCGTTCACGGCCCCTACGAGCAGTACTTC. This codes for CSVHGPYEQYF.

This clonotype was seen a few times. The chain recombines TRBV7-2 with TRBJ2-7, with 11 bases lining up with TRBD1. Germline assignment: CDR1 SGHTA and CDR2 FQGNSA. The CDR3 contains 16 residues. With V trimmed by 5 bases and J by 4 bases, 10 bases remained unmatched. DNA of the CDR3: TGTGCCAGCAGCCCATTCGGGGACAGGGGGATGTACGAGCAGTACTTC. Its translation is CASSPFGDRGMYEQYF.

This chain uses TRBV29-1 with TRBJ1-4; D is undetermined. Trimming stripped 7 bases from V and 7 bases from J, with 10 bases between. Looked up from germline, CDR1 is SQVTM and CDR2 is ANQGSEA. The length of the CDR3 is 11 residues. CDR3 sequence (DNA): TGCAGCGCTAGCGGTGGTGAAAAACTGTTTTTT. This sequence encodes CSASGGEKLFF.

This chain uses TRBV27 with TRBJ2-6, with a weak D call TRBD2 (6 bases). Germline assignment: CDR1 MNHEY and CDR2 SMNVEV (reference sequence). The CDR3 sequence is 15 residues long. Trimming took 6 bases from V and 2 from J, leaving 11 bases between them. In DNA, the CDR3 is TGTGCCAGCAGCGCGGGACGCGCTGGGGCCAACGTCCTGACTTTC. Translating gives CASSAGRAGANVLTF.

The rearrangement uses TRBV18 and TRBJ1-5, with 7 bases lining up with TRBD1. Germline lookup yields CDR1 KGHSH and CDR2 LQKENI. Losses at the gene ends were 2 bases for V and 3 bases for J; bases not matched to a gene: 10. CDR3 length: 17 amino acids. This CDR3 reads CASSPTYPGGSNQPQHF. DNA of the CDR3: TGTGCCAGCTCACCAACGTATCCAGGGGGGTCCAATCAGCCCCAGCATTTT.

The chain combines TRBV30 with TRBJ2-7; possibly TRBD1 for D (5 bases). The V end lost 1 base, the J end lost 0 bases, and 13 bases lay between the germline ends. The CDR3 totals 15 residues. The germline V gene encodes CDR1 GTSNPN and CDR2 SVGIG (reference sequence). The CDR3 here is CAWSEGRARSYEQYF. The DNA of the CDR3 is TGTGCCTGGAGTGAGGGCAGGGCCCGCTCCTACGAGCAGTACTTC. The whole variable domain, filled in from reference TRBV30 and TRBJ2-7, reads SQTIHQWPATLVQPVGSPLSLECTVEGTSNPNLYWYRQAAGRGLQLLFYSVGIGQISSEVPQNLSASRPQDRQFILSSKKLLLSDSGFYLCAWSEGRARSYEQYFGPGTRLTVT.

The chain couples TRBV20-1 to TRBJ2-3; 13 bases agree with TRBD2. J gave up 2 bases and V 5 bases, and 16 bases lay outside the gene matches. This CDR3 comprises 19 residues. Germline V gene sequence: CDR1 DFQATT, CDR2 SNEGSKA (reference sequence). CDR3 loop: CSAALTSGGAWSLTDTQYF. DNA for the CDR3: TGCAGTGCTGCCCTAACTAGCGGGGGGGCGTGGTCGCTCACAGATACGCAGTATTTT.

This clonotype was seen a handful of times. This rearrangement joins TRBV3-1 to TRBJ2-1; tentative D call: TRBD1 (6 bases). V was clipped by 3 bases and J by 3 bases, with 18 bases between them. Germline lookup yields CDR1 LGHDT and CDR2 YNNKEL (reference sequence). The CDR3 length is 17 residues. CDR3 nucleotide sequence: TGTGCCAGCAGCCACGCACTCACAGGGTTGGGCTACAATGAGCAGTTCTTC. Its protein is CASSHALTGLGYNEQFF.

This clonotype was counted only a few times. The J gene is TRBJ2-2, the V gene TRBV12-3 or TRBV12-4, with D unclear. The V end was cut by 3 bases, the J end by 3 bases, with 8 bases between. CDR3 length: 14 residues. The CDR3, as DNA: TGTGCCAGCAGTTTCCCCAGTTACACCGGGGAGCTGTTTTTT. Its protein product is CASSFPSYTGELFF.

This clonotype appeared a few times. The chain carries TRBV24-1 and TRBJ2-1; a possible D gene is TRBD1 (6 bases). CDR3 length equals 14 residues. CDR1 KGHDR and CDR2 SFDVKD come from the germline V gene. Between the trimmed V and J ends, which lost 3 bases and 4 bases, there was a span of 9 bases. The chain's CDR3 is CATSDTQGYNEQFF. In DNA, the CDR3 is TGTGCCACCAGTGATACCCAGGGGTACAATGAGCAGTTCTTC.

This clonotype was counted ten times or more. The V and J genes are TRBV28 and TRBJ1-4, with 9 positions matching TRBD1. This CDR3 is built from 15 residues. V dropped 1 base and J dropped 5; count of bases not matched to a gene: 2. CDR1 MDHEN and CDR2 SYDVKM come from the germline V gene. The CDR3 is CASSLSGQGNEKLFF. The CDR3 coding sequence is TGTGCCAGCAGTTTATCCGGACAGGGGAATGAAAAACTGTTTTTT.

The sample holds many counts of this clonotype. J is TRBJ1-5 and V is TRBV28; D is possibly TRBD1 (5 bases). The CDR3 has 13 residues. CDR1 is MDHEN, CDR2 SYDVKM, per germline. V lost 3 bases to trimming and J lost 3 bases, with 6 bases between them. The CDR3 nucleotides are TGTGCCAGCAGTTTGACAGCCAATCAGCCCCAGCATTTT. It translates to CASSLTANQPQHF.

This clonotype was seen a few times. This rearrangement joins TRBV7-3 to TRBJ1-1; 9 bases match TRBD1. The trim removed 8 bases at V and 4 bases at J, leaving 5 bases unmatched. There are 13 residues in the CDR3. Germline assignment: CDR1 SGHTA and CDR2 FQGTGA. CDR3 sequence: CASGDRGGTEAFF. The CDR3 nucleotides are TGTGCCAGCGGCGACAGGGGGGGCACTGAAGCTTTCTTT.

This chain connects TRBV6-5 to TRBJ1-1; D ambiguous. The germline V gene has CDR1 MNHEY and CDR2 SVGAGI. V was cut by 5 bases and J by 4 bases, with 14 bases left in between. The CDR3 length is 14 residues. The CDR3 bases are TGTGCCAGCAGTAACCGGGCCTCGGGCACTGAAGCTTTCTTT. Its translation: CASSNRASGTEAFF.